A selection of T cell receptor beta chains follows, all from one sample in a study of Ad26.COV2.S vaccination and SARS-CoV-2 variants. Method: immunoSEQ multiplex PCR; TCRdb's copy keeps in-frame clones and lacks some. The profile shows about 440,000 clones, about 83% of them singletons. Specimen: peripheral blood, collected in a trial of Ad26.COV2.S vaccine versus placebo. The receptors were gathered from a person aged 18-60 years who received the Ad26.COV2.S COVID-19 vaccine or a placebo. Each CDR3 is given with its conserved first and last residue. D genes are given only for firm matches. Size values are once, few and many counts, or a class for expanded clones, and some rows have none.

TRBV19	.	.	TRBJ2-7	CASSYNGDDEQYF	TGTGCCAGTAGTTATAATGGGGACGACGAGCAGTACTTC
TRBV28	.	.	TRBJ1-6	CASHRWSTNSPLHF	TGTGCCAGTCACAGGTGGAGTACAAATTCACCCCTCCACTTT
TRBV19	TRBD2	.	TRBJ2-4	CASSIKTPTGGRLAKNIQYF	TGTGCCAGTAGTATAAAGACACCCACGGGGGGAAGGTTAGCCAAAAACATTCAGTACTTC
TRBV28	TRBD1	.	TRBJ1-6	CASSLGTAINSPLHF	TGTGCCAGCAGTTTAGGGACAGCGATTAATTCACCCCTCCACTTT
TRBV5-1	TRBD1	.	TRBJ2-1	CASSRPGQRSNEQFF	TGCGCCAGCAGCCGGCCGGGACAGAGATCCAATGAGCAGTTCTTC
TRBV27	.	once	TRBJ2-7	CASSLGTGKYEQYF	TGTGCCAGCAGTTTAGGTACAGGGAAATACGAGCAGTACTTC
TRBV7-2	.	.	TRBJ1-3	CASSPLGRGNTIYF	TGTGCCAGCAGCCCGCTTGGCAGGGGAAACACCATATATTTT
TRBV28	TRBD1	once	TRBJ1-2	CASNRQGNYGYTF	TGTGCCAGCAACCGACAGGGGAACTATGGCTACACCTTC
TRBV28	.	.	TRBJ1-2	CASAGGGQLTATTGYTF	TGTGCCAGCGCCGGAGGTGGACAGCTCACAGCCACTACTGGCTACACCTTC
TRBV5-5	.	.	TRBJ1-3	CASSLADGNTIYF	TGTGCCAGCAGCTTGGCCGATGGAAACACCATATATTTT
TRBV9	TRBD2	.	TRBJ2-1	CASSVGLAGGNEQFF	TGTGCCAGCAGCGTAGGTCTAGCGGGAGGGAATGAGCAGTTCTTC
TRBV7-2	.	many	TRBJ1-1	CASSLGGGLEAFF	TGTGCCAGCAGCTTAGGCGGGGGTCTTGAAGCTTTCTTT
TRBV19	.	.	TRBJ2-1	CASSTFGGSYNEQFF	TGTGCCAGTAGCACCTTCGGGGGCTCCTACAATGAGCAGTTCTTC
TRBV19	.	.	TRBJ2-5	CASSISNTKQETQYF	TGTGCCAGTAGTATATCGAATACTAAGCAAGAGACCCAGTACTTC
TRBV14	.	few	TRBJ1-2	CASSQLGAGYPYGYTF	TGTGCCAGCAGCCAACTCGGGGCAGGGTATCCCTATGGCTACACCTTC
TRBV6-6	.	.	TRBJ1-5	CASSLGEAQHF	TGTGCCAGCAGTTTGGGAGAAGCCCAGCATTTT
TRBV13	.	medium-sized	TRBJ2-1	CASSLESFPEQFF	TGTGCCAGCAGCTTAGAAAGTTTCCCTGAGCAGTTCTTC
TRBV5-4	TRBD2	.	TRBJ2-1	CASSREGLAGNEQFF	TGTGCCAGCAGCCGAGAGGGACTAGCGGGTAATGAGCAGTTCTTC
TRBV11-1	.	.	TRBJ2-5	CASSHRLRRDQETQYF	TGTGCCAGCAGCCATCGGCTGAGGCGAGACCAAGAGACCCAGTACTTC
TRBV4-2	.	.	TRBJ1-5	CASSQDRGNQPQHF	TGTGCCAGCAGCCAAGATCGGGGGAATCAGCCCCAGCATTTT
TRBV4-2	.	.	TRBJ2-2	CASSQERRTGELFF	TGTGCCAGCAGCCAAGAAAGGAGGACCGGGGAGCTGTTTTTT
TRBV23-1	.	.	TRBJ2-1	CASSQKSPGEAPYNEQFF	TGCGCCAGCAGTCAAAAGAGTCCTGGGGAGGCCCCCTACAATGAGCAGTTCTTC
TRBV28	TRBD1	.	TRBJ1-1	CASSFQGVVTEAFF	TGTGCCAGCAGTTTTCAGGGGGTGGTCACTGAAGCTTTCTTT
TRBV27	TRBD1	.	TRBJ2-7	CASSPGQASSYEQYF	TGTGCCAGCAGTCCGGGACAGGCATCTTCCTACGAGCAGTACTTC
TRBV6-1	.	.	TRBJ1-4	CASSEPGTGGKLFF	TGTGCCAGCAGTGAACCAGGGACTGGGGGAAAACTGTTTTTT
TRBV30	TRBD1	.	TRBJ2-1	CAWRTGQGYHYNEQFF	TGTGCCTGGAGGACGGGACAGGGATACCACTACAATGAGCAGTTCTTC
TRBV6-4	.	.	TRBJ2-1	CASSPTQMGGNEQFF	TGTGCCAGCAGTCCCACACAAATGGGGGGCAATGAGCAGTTCTTC
TRBV5-4	.	.	TRBJ2-7	CAFGHTRAYEQYF	TGTGCCTTCGGACACACAAGAGCCTACGAGCAGTACTTC
TRBV5-1	TRBD2	.	TRBJ2-4	CASSAAGGLNIQYF	TGCGCCAGCAGCGCGGCGGGGGGTTTGAACATTCAGTACTTC
TRBV27	.	.	TRBJ1-1	CASSLFRRVSRTEAFF	TGTGCCAGCAGTTTATTCCGGAGGGTTAGTCGCACTGAAGCTTTCTTT
TRBV20-1	TRBD1	.	TRBJ1-6	CSAGGQGAFHF	TGCAGTGCTGGAGGACAGGGTGCCTTCCACTTT
TRBV29-1	.	.	TRBJ1-4	CSVGVLNTGKLFF	TGCAGCGTTGGGGTTCTTAATACCGGAAAACTGTTTTTT
TRBV7-9	.	once	TRBJ1-1	CASSFLAEAFF	TGTGCCAGCAGCTTCCTAGCTGAAGCTTTCTTT
TRBV4-3	TRBD2	.	TRBJ2-3	CASSQERGGTGTQYF	TGCGCCAGCAGCCAAGAGCGGGGGGGGACGGGTACGCAGTATTTT
TRBV30	TRBD1	.	TRBJ1-5	CAWQPGQGGNQPQHF	TGTGCCTGGCAGCCGGGACAGGGGGGTAATCAGCCCCAGCATTTT
TRBV5-1	.	.	TRBJ1-2	CASSPDSSGDGYTF	TGCGCCAGCAGCCCGGACTCGTCCGGGGATGGCTACACCTTC
TRBV6-1	.	.	TRBJ2-5	CASKLGGPQETQYF	TGTGCCAGCAAACTTGGAGGGCCCCAAGAGACCCAGTACTTC
TRBV5-8	.	.	TRBJ1-5	CASSFGRNQPQHF	TGTGCCAGCAGCTTTGGCCGCAATCAGCCCCAGCATTTT
TRBV5-1	TRBD1	.	TRBJ2-2	CASSSGRGRRTGELFF	TGCGCCAGCAGTTCTGGTAGGGGGCGCCGCACCGGGGAGCTGTTTTTT